This T cell receptor (beta chain) originates from a study of control samples from healthy donors and cancer patients. CDR1 MGHDK and CDR2 SYGVNS come from the germline V gene. V was trimmed by 2 bases and J by 5 bases, leaving 19 bases between them. The CDR3 spans 16 residues. Using immunoSEQ multiplex PCR, the repertoire was profiled, and TCRdb retains in-frame clones only, with some absent. Seen here are 120,000 to 150,000 clones, approximately 91% observed once, and the top ten hold 4.9%. The origin of this receptor is a man younger than 45 in good health. The sample was blood. The chain uses TRBV25-1 and TRBJ2-7, with a possible D match to TRBD1 (5 bases). The CDR3 DNA reads TGTGCCAGCAGTGAACGCGGCAGGGCCTGGTTTAACGAGCAGTACTTC. It translates to CASSERGRAWFNEQYF.